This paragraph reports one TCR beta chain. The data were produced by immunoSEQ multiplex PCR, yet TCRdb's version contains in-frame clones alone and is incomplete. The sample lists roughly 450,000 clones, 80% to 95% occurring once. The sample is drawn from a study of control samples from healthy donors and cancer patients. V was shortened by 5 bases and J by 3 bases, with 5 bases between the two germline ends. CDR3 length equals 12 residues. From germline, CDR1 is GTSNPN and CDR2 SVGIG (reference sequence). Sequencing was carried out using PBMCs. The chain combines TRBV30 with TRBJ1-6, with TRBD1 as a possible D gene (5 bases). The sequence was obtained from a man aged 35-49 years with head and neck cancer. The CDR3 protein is CAWDSYNSPLHF. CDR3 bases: TGTGCCTGGGACAGCTATAATTCACCCCTCCACTTT.